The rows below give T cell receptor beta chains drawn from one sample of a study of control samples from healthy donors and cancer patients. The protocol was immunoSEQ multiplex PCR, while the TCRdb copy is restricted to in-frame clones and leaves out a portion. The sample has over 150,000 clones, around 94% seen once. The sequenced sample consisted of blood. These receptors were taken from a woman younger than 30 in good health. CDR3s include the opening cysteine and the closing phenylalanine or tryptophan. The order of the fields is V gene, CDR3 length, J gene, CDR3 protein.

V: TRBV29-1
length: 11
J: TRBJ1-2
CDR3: CSADRDNGYTF

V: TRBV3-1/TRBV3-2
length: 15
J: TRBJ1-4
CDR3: CASSQGTPIQEKLFF

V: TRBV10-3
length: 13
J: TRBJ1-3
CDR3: CAINSGAGNTIYF

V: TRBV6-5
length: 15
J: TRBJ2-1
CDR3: CASSYSSGAYNEQFF

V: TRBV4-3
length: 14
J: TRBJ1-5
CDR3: CASSQVGGNQPQHF

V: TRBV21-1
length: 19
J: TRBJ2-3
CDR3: CASSKGLVKGDRSTDTQYF

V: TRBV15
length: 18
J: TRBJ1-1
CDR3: CATSRDIRTGDSGTEAFF

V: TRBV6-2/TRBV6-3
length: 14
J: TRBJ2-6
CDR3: CASSYPPGANVLTF

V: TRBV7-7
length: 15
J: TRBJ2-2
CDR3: CASSLNRGPAGELFF

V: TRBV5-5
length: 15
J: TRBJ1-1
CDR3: CASSLEVISESKAFF

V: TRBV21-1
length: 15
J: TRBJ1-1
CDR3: CASSPRNALNTEAFF

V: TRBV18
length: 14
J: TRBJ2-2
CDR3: CASLRGGNTGELFF

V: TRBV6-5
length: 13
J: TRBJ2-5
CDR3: CASSLKGQETQYF

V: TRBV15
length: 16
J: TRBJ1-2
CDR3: CATSRSSTVNNYGYTF

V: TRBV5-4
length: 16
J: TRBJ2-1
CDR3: CASSLSPAGGEVEQFF

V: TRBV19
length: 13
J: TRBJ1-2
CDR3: CASSMSSNYGYTF

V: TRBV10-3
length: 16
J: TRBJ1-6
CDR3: CATLNSRGSYNSPLHF

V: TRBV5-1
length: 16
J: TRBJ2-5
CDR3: CASSLDVAGYQETQYF

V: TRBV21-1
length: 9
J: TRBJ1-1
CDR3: CASSFRGRF

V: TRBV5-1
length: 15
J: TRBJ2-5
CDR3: CASSLDRTLGRTQYF

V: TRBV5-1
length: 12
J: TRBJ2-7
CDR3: CASSTSSYEQYF

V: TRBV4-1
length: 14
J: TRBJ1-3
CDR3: CASSLRGAGNTIYF

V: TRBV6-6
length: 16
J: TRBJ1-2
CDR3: CASNQPPLGSGYGYTF

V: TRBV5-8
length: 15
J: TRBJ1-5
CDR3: CASSRQGRSNQPQHF

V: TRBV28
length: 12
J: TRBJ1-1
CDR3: CASSLKGRQAFF

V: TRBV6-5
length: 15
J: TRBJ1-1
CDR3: CASSPVTRSGTEAFF

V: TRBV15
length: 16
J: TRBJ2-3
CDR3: CATSRPTGGATDTQYF

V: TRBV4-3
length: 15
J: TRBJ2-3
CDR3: CASSQIRDIAYTQYF

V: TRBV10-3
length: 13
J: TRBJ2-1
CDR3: CAIQAGELGEQFF

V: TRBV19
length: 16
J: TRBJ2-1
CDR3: CASSSSADRGYNEQFF

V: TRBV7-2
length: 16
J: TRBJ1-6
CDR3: CASSAGTGAGNSPLHF

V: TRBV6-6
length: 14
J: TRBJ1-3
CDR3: CASRHGQLGNTIYF

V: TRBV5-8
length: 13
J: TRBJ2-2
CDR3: CASSFIQRPELFF

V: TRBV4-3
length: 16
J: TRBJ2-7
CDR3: CASSRNWDRGFYEQYF

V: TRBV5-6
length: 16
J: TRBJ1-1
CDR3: CASSLAIPGGTTEAFF

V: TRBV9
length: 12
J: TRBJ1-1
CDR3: CASSAPETEAFF

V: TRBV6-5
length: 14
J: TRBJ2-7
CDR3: CASSPLTSLYEQYF

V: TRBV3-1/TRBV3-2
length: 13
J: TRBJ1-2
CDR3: CASSSRVNYGYTF

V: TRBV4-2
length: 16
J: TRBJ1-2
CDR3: CASSQADITSNYGYTF

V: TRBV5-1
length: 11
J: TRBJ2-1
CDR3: CASSFDNEQFF

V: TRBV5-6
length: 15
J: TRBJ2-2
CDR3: CASSQLGGTAGELFF

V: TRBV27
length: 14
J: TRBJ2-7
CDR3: CASSPGLAISEQYF

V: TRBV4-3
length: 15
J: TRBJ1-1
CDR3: CASSQESHLNTEAFF